The 21 T cell receptor beta chains below come from one sample, sequenced in a study of CD8+ T cells in alopecia areata. cDNA reverse transcribed from extracted RNA served as the sequencing template. Assay: immunoSEQ multiplex PCR; the TCRdb copy retains only in-frame clones and omits some. The table records about 110,000 clones, 55% to 60% of them present only once. The sample comprised NKG2D-low CD8+ T cells sorted from blood. All receptors come from a human donor with alopecia areata.

The chain has TRBV13 and TRBJ2-1, with TRBD2 identical over 7 bases. With 6 bases clipped from V and 4 bases from J, the junction kept 9 bases outside the gene matches. CDR1 is PRHDT, CDR2 FYEKMQ, per germline (reference sequence). CDR3 length: 15 amino acids. CDR3 loop: CASRSGLGGYNEQFF. The CDR3 coding sequence is TGTGCCAGCAGGTCAGGGCTGGGAGGGTACAATGAGCAGTTCTTC.

The gene calls are TRBV5-1 and TRBJ2-7, with D possibly matching TRBD1 (6 bases). Germline CDR1 is SGHRS and CDR2 is YFSETQ. CDR3 length: 13 residues. Trimming took 5 bases from V and 2 from J, leaving 11 bases between them. The CDR3, as DNA: TGCGCCAGCAGATCCACAGGGACCTACGAGCAGTACTTC. It yields the protein CASRSTGTYEQYF. The complete variable domain, with remaining parts taken from reference TRBV5-1 and TRBJ2-7, reads KAGVTQTPRYLIKTRGQQVTLSCSPISGHRSVSWYQQTPGQGLQFLFEYFSETQRNKGNFPGRFSGRQFSNSRSEMNVSTLELGDSALYLCASRSTGTYEQYFGPGTRLTVT.

The rearrangement links TRBV11-2 to TRBJ2-3, with TRBD2 as a possible D gene (6 bases). Germline V CDR1 and CDR2: SGHAT, FQNNGV. The germline V and J ends were trimmed by 3 bases and 2 bases, with 15 bases remaining between them. CDR3 size: 16 residues. DNA for the CDR3: TGTGCCAGCAGCTTCGAGGGAGGCCCGCTCACAGATACGCAGTATTTT. Its translation is CASSFEGGPLTDTQYF.

This chain uses TRBV25-1 with TRBJ1-5, with D possibly TRBD1 on 6 matching bases. The V gene lost 4 bases and the J gene lost 6 bases, with 10 bases spanning the gap. Germline V gene sequence: CDR1 MGHDK, CDR2 SYGVNS. The CDR3 length is 13 residues. The CDR3 DNA follows: TGTGCCAGCAGTGCAGAGGGGGTTCAGCCCCAGCATTTT. Encoded protein: CASSAEGVQPQHF.

The chain links TRBV6-5 to TRBJ2-7; D might be TRBD2 (6 bases). The germline V gene encodes CDR1 MNHEY and CDR2 SVGAGI. The CDR3 is made up of 13 amino acids. Trimming removed 7 bases at V and 2 bases at J, with 12 bases between. The CDR3 DNA reads TGTGCCAGCATGCGGGACGGTACCTACGAGCAGTACTTC. Amino acid sequence: CASMRDGTYEQYF.

The rearrangement uses TRBV27 and TRBJ2-1; D possibly corresponds to TRBD2 (7 bases). V was trimmed by 2 bases and J by 4 bases, leaving 12 bases between them. This CDR3 has 15 residues. Germline CDR1 reads MNHEY; CDR2 reads SMNVEV (reference sequence). The CDR3 spells CASSLGGGYYNEQFF. In DNA, the CDR3 is TGTGCCAGCAGTTTAGGGGGGGGCTATTACAATGAGCAGTTCTTC.

The chain carries TRBV5-1 and TRBJ2-1, with D possibly TRBD1 on 6 matching bases. CDR1 is SGHRS and CDR2 is YFSETQ in the germline V gene. The CDR3 is 16 amino acids. Trimming cost V 1 base and J 0 bases, with 11 bases left between them. Here the CDR3 reads CASSLRGGSSYNEQFF. Here the CDR3 DNA reads TGCGCCAGCAGCTTGAGAGGGGGAAGCTCCTACAATGAGCAGTTCTTC.

The chain carries TRBV9 and TRBJ2-3; 9 nucleotides align to TRBD1. V lost 0 bases, J lost 3 bases, and 2 bases stayed unmatched. CDR1 and CDR2 from the germline V gene are SGDLS and YYNGEE. The CDR3 consists of 15 residues. The CDR3 sequence: CASSVEGTGTDTQYF. The DNA for the CDR3 is TGTGCCAGCAGCGTAGAGGGGACAGGGACAGATACGCAGTATTTT.

The rearrangement joins TRBV28 to TRBJ1-1; the D is unclear. V shed 7 bases and J shed 0 bases, with 9 bases lying between them. CDR1 is MDHEN and CDR2 is SYDVKM in the germline V gene. This CDR3 is 13 amino acids long. The CDR3 DNA follows: TGTGCCAGCACCATCAGTCTGAACACTGAAGCTTTCTTT. It specifies CASTISLNTEAFF.

V usage is TRBV5-6 and J usage is TRBJ1-1; D gene ambiguous. The germline CDR1 and CDR2 sequences are SGHDT and YYEEEE. V lost 0 bases and J 2 bases, leaving 5 bases between the germline ends. The length of the CDR3 is 13 residues. CDR3 in amino acids: CASSLGLNTEAFF. CDR3 coding DNA: TGTGCCAGCAGCTTGGGCCTCAACACTGAAGCTTTCTTT.

Many counts were recorded for this clone. The rearrangement links TRBV6-5 to TRBJ2-3; D ambiguous. This CDR3 spans 16 amino acids. In germline, CDR1 is MNHEY, CDR2 SVGAGI. Deletions cut 0 bases from V and 3 bases from J, with 13 bases between. Written as DNA, the CDR3 is TGTGCCAGCAGTTACTCAATGGCCAGTAGTACAGATACGCAGTATTTT. Residues: CASSYSMASSTDTQYF.

With regard to this clone: The sample carries other DNA sequences with the same CDR3. V and J are TRBV15 and TRBJ1-5; D perhaps matches TRBD1 (5 bases). From germline, CDR1 is LNHNV and CDR2 YYDKDF (reference sequence). The V gene lost 0 bases and the J gene lost 4 bases, with 7 bases spanning the gap. CDR3 length: 14 amino acids. The chain's CDR3 is CATSRDRGNQPQHF. The CDR3 DNA sequence: TGTGCCACCAGCAGAGATCGGGGGAATCAGCCCCAGCATTTT.

This clone came up a few times. This sequence joins TRBV28 and TRBJ2-1, with 7 bases aligning to TRBD1. Germline lookup yields CDR1 MDHEN and CDR2 SYDVKM. This CDR3 is 13 amino acids long. With 6 bases clipped from V and 15 bases from J, the junction kept 14 bases outside the gene matches. The CDR3 sequence: CASSTGQVGWLFF. The CDR3 DNA sequence: TGTGCCAGCAGCACAGGACAGGTTGGGTGGCTGTTCTTC.

The rearrangement links TRBV27 to TRBJ2-4; perhaps TRBD2 as D (6 bases). The CDR3 is made up of 15 amino acids. Germline V gene data show CDR1 as MNHEY and CDR2 as SMNVEV (reference sequence). The V end was cut by 5 bases, the J end by 3 bases, with 14 bases between. DNA for the CDR3: TGTGCCAGCAGTCCCAACGCCGGGGGCAAAAACATTCAGTACTTC. Amino acid sequence: CASSPNAGGKNIQYF.

The genes are TRBV7-3 and TRBJ2-3; 7 positions match TRBD2. The J segment lost 6 bases and the V segment lost 0 bases, leaving 6 bases of the junction unmatched. CDR3 length: 15 residues. Germline V gene lookup returns CDR1 SGHTA and CDR2 FQGTGA. This CDR3 is CASSLTAGSGDTQYF. The CDR3 DNA is TGTGCCAGCAGCTTAACAGCGGGGTCGGGGGATACGCAGTATTTT.

The chain uses TRBV27 and TRBJ2-4, with D tentatively TRBD1 (6 bases). Germline CDR1 is MNHEY and CDR2 is SMNVEV (reference sequence). The CDR3 sequence is 20 residues long. Between the trimmed V and J ends, which lost 6 bases and 1 base, there was a span of 28 bases. CDR3 protein: CASSLTGTPFPGDAKNIQYF. CDR3 bases: TGTGCCAGCAGCCTCACCGGGACACCCTTCCCCGGAGACGCCAAAAACATTCAGTACTTC.

The V call is TRBV29-1, the J call TRBJ2-7; 9 nucleotides agree with TRBD2. Germline V gene sequence: CDR1 SQVTM, CDR2 ANQGSEA. V lost 3 bases, J lost 3 bases, and 9 bases stayed unmatched. This CDR3 region has 15 residues. The DNA of the CDR3 is TGCAGCGTTGAGGGGGGGCGGGAGGGAAGCTACGAGCAGTACTTC. Amino acid sequence: CSVEGGREGSYEQYF.

Written as DNA, the CDR3 is TGTGCCAGCAGCGGCCAATCTTGGGATTCAGATACGCAGTATTTT. The encoded protein is CASSGQSWDSDTQYF. The gene calls are TRBV11-2 and TRBJ2-3; D gene ambiguous. Germline CDR1 is SGHAT and CDR2 is FQNNGV. There are 15 residues in the CDR3. With 5 bases removed from V and 4 bases from J, the gap between germline ends came to 16 bases.

The genes are TRBV28 and TRBJ2-3; the match to TRBD2 covers 8 bases. This CDR3 is built from 15 residues. CDR1 is MDHEN and CDR2 is SYDVKM in the germline V gene. V was pared by 10 bases and J by 6 bases, with 15 bases of the junction left unmatched. The CDR3 DNA is TGTGCCACCTCTATATGGCGAGCGGGAGTGGATACGCAGTATTTT. Translation gives CATSIWRAGVDTQYF.

The rearrangement joins TRBV29-1 to TRBJ2-7; D gene unclear. The germline gives CDR1 SQVTM, CDR2 ANQGSEA. The CDR3 length is 14 residues. The V end was cut by 4 bases, the J end by 5 bases, with 18 bases between. CDR3 nucleotide sequence: TGCAGCGTTGTGGTTGTACCTGGGTGGGACGAGCAGTACTTC. Translated, it gives CSVVVVPGWDEQYF.

This clone was seen only a few times. The chain joins TRBV6-5 to TRBJ1-5; 8 bases are a match to TRBD1. This CDR3 is built from 15 residues. After removal of 2 bases from V and 6 bases from J, the junction contained 6 bases not matched to a gene. Germline values: CDR1 MNHEY, CDR2 SVGAGI. The CDR3 protein is CASSYGQGAGQPQHF. CDR3 sequence (DNA): TGTGCCAGCAGTTACGGGCAGGGGGCAGGTCAGCCCCAGCATTTT.